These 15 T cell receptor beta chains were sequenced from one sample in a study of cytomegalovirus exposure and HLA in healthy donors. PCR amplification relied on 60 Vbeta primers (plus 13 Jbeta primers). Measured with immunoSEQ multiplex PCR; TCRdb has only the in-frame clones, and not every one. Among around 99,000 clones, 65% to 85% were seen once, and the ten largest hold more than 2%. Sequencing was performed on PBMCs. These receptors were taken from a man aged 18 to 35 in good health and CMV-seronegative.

In DNA form, the CDR3 reads TGTGCCAGCAGCTTTAGCGGGGGGGCCGATGAGACCCAGTACTTC. This sequence encodes CASSFSGGADETQYF. The chain combines TRBV13 with TRBJ2-5; 11 bases fit TRBD2. The CDR3 is made up of 15 amino acids. Germline-derived CDR1 and CDR2 are PRHDT and FYEKMQ (reference sequence). With 3 bases clipped from V and 5 bases from J, the junction kept 5 bases outside the gene matches.

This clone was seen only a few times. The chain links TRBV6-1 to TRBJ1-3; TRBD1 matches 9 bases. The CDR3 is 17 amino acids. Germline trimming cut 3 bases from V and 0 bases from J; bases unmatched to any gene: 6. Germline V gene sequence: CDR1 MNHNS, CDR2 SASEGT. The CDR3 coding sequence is TGTGCCAGCAGTGAGGGGACAGGGCTTGGCTCTGGAAACACCATATATTTT. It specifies CASSEGTGLGSGNTIYF.

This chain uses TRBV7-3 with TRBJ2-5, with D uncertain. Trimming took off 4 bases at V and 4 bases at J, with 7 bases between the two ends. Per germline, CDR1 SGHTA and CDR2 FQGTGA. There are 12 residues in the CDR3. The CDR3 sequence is CASSSNGETQYF. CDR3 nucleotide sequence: TGTGCCAGCAGCTCTAATGGAGAGACCCAGTACTTC.

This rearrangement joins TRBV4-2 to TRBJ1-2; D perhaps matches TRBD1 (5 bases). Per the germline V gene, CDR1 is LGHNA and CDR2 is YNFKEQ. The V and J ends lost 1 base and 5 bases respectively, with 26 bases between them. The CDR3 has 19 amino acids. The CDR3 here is CASSQVQVRSLGALYGYTF. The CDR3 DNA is TGTGCCAGCAGCCAAGTTCAGGTCCGGTCCCTTGGGGCTCTATATGGCTACACCTTC.

CDR3 sequence: CASSLDGQYTGELFF. Written as DNA, the CDR3 is TGTGCCAGCAGCTTAGACGGACAGTACACCGGGGAGCTGTTTTTT. The chain is built from TRBV11-3 and TRBJ2-2; D might be TRBD1 (6 bases). Trimming shortened V by 0 bases and J by 3 bases, and 8 bases separated the two germline ends. The V gene's germline CDR1 is SGHNT and CDR2 YENEEA. The CDR3 sequence is 15 residues long.

The CDR3 region has the DNA TGTGCCAGCAGCTTAGTTGGGAGAGGGCATGAAAAACTGTTTTTT. It translates to CASSLVGRGHEKLFF. The V call is TRBV11-2, the J call TRBJ1-4; no clear D. There are 15 residues in the CDR3. Trimming removed 1 base from V and 6 bases from J, with 12 bases in between. In germline, CDR1 is SGHAT, CDR2 FQNNGV. The full variable domain, in which reference TRBV11-2 and TRBJ1-4 provide the parts outside the CDR3, is EAGVAQSPRYKIIEKRQSVAFWCNPISGHATLYWYQQILGQGPKLLIQFQNNGVVDDSQLPKDRFSAERLKGVDSTLKIQPAKLEDSAVYLCASSLVGRGHEKLFFGSGTQLSVL.

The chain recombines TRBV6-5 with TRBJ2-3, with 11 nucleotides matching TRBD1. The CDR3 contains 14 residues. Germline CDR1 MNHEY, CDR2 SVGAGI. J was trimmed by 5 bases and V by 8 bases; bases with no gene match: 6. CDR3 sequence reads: CASGGTGGKDTQYF. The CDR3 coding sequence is TGTGCCAGCGGGGGGACAGGGGGGAAAGATACGCAGTATTTT.

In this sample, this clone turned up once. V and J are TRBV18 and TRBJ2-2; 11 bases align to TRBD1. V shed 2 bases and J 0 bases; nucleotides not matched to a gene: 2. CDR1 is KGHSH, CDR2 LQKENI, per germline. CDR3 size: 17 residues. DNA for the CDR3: TGTGCCAGCTCACCAAGGGGACAGGGGGCGAACACCGGGGAGCTGTTTTTT. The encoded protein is CASSPRGQGANTGELFF. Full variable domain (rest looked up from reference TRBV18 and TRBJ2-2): NAGVMQNPRHLVRRRGQEARLRCSPMKGHSHVYWYRQLPEEGLKFMVYLQKENIIDESGMPKERFSAEFPKEGPSILRIQQVVRGDSAAYFCASSPRGQGANTGELFFGEGSRLTVL.

This CDR3 is CASSPDTVLAKNIQYF. CDR3 bases: TGCGCCAGCAGCCCGGACACTGTACTAGCCAAAAACATTCAGTACTTC. The V call is TRBV5-1, the J call TRBJ2-4; D is possibly TRBD1 (5 bases). This CDR3 is built from 16 residues. V was cut by 4 bases and J by 0 bases, with 14 bases left in between. Germline CDR1 is SGHRS and CDR2 is YFSETQ. Supplemented by reference TRBV5-1 and TRBJ2-4, the full variable domain reads KAGVTQTPRYLIKTRGQQVTLSCSPISGHRSVSWYQQTPGQGLQFLFEYFSETQRNKGNFPGRFSGRQFSNSRSEMNVSTLELGDSALYLCASSPDTVLAKNIQYFGAGTRLSVL.

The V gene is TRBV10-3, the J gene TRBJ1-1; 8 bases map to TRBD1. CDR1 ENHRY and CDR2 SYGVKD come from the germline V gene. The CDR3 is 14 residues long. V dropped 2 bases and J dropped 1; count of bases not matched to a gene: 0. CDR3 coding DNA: TGTGCCATCAGTGAGCAGGGGGCGAACACTGAAGCTTTCTTT. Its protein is CAISEQGANTEAFF.

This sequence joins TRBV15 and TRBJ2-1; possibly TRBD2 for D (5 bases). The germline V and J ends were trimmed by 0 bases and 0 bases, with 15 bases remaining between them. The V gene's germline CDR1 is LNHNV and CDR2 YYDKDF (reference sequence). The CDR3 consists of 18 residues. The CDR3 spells CATSRDLSAASSYNEQFF. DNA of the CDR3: TGTGCCACCAGCAGAGATCTTAGCGCAGCGAGCTCCTACAATGAGCAGTTCTTC.

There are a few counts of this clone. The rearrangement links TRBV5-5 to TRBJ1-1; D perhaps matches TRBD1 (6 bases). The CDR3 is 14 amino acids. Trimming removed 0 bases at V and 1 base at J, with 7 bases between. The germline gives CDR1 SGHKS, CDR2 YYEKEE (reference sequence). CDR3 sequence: CASSLGGGNTEAFF. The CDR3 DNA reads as TGTGCCAGCAGCTTGGGAGGGGGGAACACTGAAGCTTTCTTT.

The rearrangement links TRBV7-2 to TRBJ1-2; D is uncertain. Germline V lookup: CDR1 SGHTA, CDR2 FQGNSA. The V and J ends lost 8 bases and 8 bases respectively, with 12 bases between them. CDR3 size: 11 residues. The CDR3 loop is CASSPRAGYTF. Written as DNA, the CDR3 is TGTGCCAGCTCCCCTCGAGCGGGCTACACCTTC. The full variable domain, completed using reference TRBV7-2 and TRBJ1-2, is GAGVSQSPSNKVTEKGKDVELRCDPISGHTALYWYRQSLGQGLEFLIYFQGNSAPDKSGLPSDRFSAERTGGSVSTLTIQRTQQEDSAVYLCASSPRAGYTFGSGTRLTVV.

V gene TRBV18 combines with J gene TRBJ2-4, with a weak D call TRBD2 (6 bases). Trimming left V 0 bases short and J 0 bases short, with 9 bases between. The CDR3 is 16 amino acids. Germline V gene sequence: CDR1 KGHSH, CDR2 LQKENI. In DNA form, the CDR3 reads TGTGCCAGCTCACCACCCGGGGGTCTAGCCAAAAACATTCAGTACTTC. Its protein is CASSPPGGLAKNIQYF. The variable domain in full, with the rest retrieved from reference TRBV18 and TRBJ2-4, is NAGVMQNPRHLVRRRGQEARLRCSPMKGHSHVYWYRQLPEEGLKFMVYLQKENIIDESGMPKERFSAEFPKEGPSILRIQQVVRGDSAAYFCASSPPGGLAKNIQYFGAGTRLSVL.

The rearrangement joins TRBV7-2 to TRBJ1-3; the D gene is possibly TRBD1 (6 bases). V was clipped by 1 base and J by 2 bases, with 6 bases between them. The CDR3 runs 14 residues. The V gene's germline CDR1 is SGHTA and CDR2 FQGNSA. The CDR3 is CASSLGDTGNTIYF. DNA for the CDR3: TGTGCCAGCAGCTTAGGGGACACTGGAAACACCATATATTTT.